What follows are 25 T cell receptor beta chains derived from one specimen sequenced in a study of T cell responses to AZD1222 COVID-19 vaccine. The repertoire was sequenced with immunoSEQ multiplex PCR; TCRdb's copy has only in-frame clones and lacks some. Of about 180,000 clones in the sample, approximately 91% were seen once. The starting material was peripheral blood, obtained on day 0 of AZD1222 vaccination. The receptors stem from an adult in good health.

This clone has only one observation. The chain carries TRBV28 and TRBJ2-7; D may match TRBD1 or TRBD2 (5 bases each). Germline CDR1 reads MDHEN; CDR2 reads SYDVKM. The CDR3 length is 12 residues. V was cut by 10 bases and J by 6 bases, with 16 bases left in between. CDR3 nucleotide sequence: TGTGCCACCAGAATTCGGGGACGCGAGCAGTACTTC. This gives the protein CATRIRGREQYF. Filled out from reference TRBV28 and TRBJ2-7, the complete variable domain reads DVKVTQSSRYLVKRTGEKVFLECVQDMDHENMFWYRQDPGLGLRLIYFSYDVKMKEKGDIPEGYSVSREKKERFSLILESASTNQTSMYLCATRIRGREQYFGPGTRLTVT.

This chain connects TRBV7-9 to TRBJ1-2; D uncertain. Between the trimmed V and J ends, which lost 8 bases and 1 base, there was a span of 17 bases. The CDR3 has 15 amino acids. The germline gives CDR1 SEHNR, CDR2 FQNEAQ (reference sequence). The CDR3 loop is CASDDGGQDNYGYTF. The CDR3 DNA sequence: TGTGCCAGCGATGACGGCGGTCAAGATAACTATGGCTACACCTTC.

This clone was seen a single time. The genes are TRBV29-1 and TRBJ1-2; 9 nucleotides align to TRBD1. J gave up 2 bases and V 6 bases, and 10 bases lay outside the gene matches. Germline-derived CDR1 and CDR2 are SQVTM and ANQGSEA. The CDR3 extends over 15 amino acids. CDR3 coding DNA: TGCAGCGTCCAAGACCCGGGACAGGGAAACTATGGCTACACCTTC. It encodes CSVQDPGQGNYGYTF. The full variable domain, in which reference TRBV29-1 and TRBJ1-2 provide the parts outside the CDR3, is SAVISQKPSRDICQRGTSLTIQCQVDSQVTMMFWYRQQPGQSLTLIATANQGSEATYESGFVIDKFPISRPNLTFSTLTVSNMSPEDSSIYLCSVQDPGQGNYGYTFGSGTRLTVV.

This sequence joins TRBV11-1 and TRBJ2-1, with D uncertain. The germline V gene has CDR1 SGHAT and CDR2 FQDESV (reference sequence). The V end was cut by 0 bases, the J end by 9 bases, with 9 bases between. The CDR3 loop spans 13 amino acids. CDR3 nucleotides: TGTGCCAGCAGCTTAGCGCGAATAGGTGAGCAGTTCTTC. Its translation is CASSLARIGEQFF.

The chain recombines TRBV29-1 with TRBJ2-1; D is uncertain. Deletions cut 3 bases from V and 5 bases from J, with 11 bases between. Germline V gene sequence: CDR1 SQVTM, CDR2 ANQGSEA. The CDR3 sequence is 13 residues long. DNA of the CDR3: TGCAGCGTTGACAGAAGGGTTAACAATGAGCAGTTCTTC. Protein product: CSVDRRVNNEQFF.

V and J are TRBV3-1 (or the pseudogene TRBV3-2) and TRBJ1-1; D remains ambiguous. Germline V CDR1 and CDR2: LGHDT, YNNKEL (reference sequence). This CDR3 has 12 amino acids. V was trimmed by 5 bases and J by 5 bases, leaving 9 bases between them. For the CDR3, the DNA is TGTGCCAGCAGCGAACAGACAACTGAAGCTTTCTTT. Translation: CASSEQTTEAFF.

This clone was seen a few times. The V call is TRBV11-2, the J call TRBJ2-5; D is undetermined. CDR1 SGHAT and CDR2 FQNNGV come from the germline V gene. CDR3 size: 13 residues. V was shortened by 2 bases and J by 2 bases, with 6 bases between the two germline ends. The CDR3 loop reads CASSLSRQETQYF. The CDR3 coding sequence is TGTGCCAGCAGCTTAAGCAGACAAGAGACCCAGTACTTC.

This chain's CDR3 is CASSPTGGHYGYTF. The CDR3 DNA sequence: TGTGCCAGCAGCCCTACAGGGGGCCACTATGGCTACACCTTC. The chain joins TRBV7-9 to TRBJ1-2; 9 bases align to TRBD1. The CDR3 totals 14 residues. Germline V lookup: CDR1 SEHNR, CDR2 FQNEAQ (reference sequence). The junction had 4 bases not matched to a gene; V was cut back by 5 bases and J by 3 bases. The whole variable domain, filled in from reference TRBV7-9 and TRBJ1-2, reads DTGVSQNPRHKITKRGQNVTFRCDPISEHNRLYWYRQTLGQGPEFLTYFQNEAQLEKSRLLSDRFSAERPKGSFSTLEIQRTEQGDSAMYLCASSPTGGHYGYTFGSGTRLTVV.

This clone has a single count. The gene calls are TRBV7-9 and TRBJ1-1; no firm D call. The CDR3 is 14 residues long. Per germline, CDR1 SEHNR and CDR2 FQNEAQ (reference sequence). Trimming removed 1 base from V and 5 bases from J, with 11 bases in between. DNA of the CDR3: TGTGCCAGCAGCTTAGAGAACATCGGGACTGAAGCTTTCTTT. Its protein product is CASSLENIGTEAFF.

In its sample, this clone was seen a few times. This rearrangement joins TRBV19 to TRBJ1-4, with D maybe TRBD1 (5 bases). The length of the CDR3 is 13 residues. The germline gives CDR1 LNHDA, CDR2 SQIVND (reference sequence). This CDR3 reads CAVRGETNEKLFF. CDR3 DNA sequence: TGTGCTGTGAGAGGGGAAACTAATGAAAAACTGTTTTTT.

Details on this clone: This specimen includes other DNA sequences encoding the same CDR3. The CDR3 DNA is TGTGCCAGCTCACCACAAGGAAACACTGAAGCTTTCTTT. Protein sequence: CASSPQGNTEAFF. V usage is TRBV18 and J usage is TRBJ1-1; D is ambiguous. The germline V gene has CDR1 KGHSH and CDR2 LQKENI. Trimming took off 1 base at V and 2 bases at J, with 5 bases between the two ends. This CDR3 contains 13 residues.

The DNA of the CDR3 is TGCAGCGTTGAAGATCGGGGACAGGGTCATAATTCACCCCTCCACTTT. Translated, it gives CSVEDRGQGHNSPLHF. The V gene is TRBV29-1, the J gene TRBJ1-6, with 9 bases identical to TRBD1. CDR1 and CDR2 from the germline V gene are SQVTM and ANQGSEA. Germline trimming cut 0 bases from V and 5 bases from J; bases unmatched to any gene: 5. The CDR3 sequence is 16 residues long.

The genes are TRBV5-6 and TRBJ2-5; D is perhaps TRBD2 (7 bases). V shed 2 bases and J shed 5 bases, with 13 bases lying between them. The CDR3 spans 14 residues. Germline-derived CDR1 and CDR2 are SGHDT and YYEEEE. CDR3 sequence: CASSFRGAPETQYF. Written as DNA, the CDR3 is TGTGCCAGCAGCTTCCGGGGGGCCCCGGAGACCCAGTACTTC.

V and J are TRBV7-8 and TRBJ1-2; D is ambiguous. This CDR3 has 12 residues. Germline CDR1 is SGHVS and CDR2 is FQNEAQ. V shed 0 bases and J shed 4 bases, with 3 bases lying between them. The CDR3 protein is CASSLAGYGYTF. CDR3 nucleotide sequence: TGTGCCAGCAGCTTAGCTGGCTATGGCTACACCTTC.

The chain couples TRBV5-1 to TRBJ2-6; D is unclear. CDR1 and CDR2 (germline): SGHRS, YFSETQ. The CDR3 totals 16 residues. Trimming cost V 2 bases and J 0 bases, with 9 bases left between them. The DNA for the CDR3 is TGCGCCAGCAGCTTTTCCCCAGGCTCTGGGGCCAACGTCCTGACTTTC. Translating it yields CASSFSPGSGANVLTF.

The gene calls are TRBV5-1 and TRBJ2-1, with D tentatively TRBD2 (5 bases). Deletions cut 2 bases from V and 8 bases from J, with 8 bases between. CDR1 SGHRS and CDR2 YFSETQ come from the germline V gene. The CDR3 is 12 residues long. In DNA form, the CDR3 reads TGCGCCAGCAGCTTCCGGGGAGATGAGCAGTTCTTC. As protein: CASSFRGDEQFF.

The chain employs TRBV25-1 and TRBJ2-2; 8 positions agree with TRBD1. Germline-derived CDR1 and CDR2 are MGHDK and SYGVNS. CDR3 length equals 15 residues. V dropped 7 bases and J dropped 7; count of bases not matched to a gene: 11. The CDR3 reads CASKRTGNHGGELFF. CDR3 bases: TGTGCCAGCAAAAGGACAGGGAATCATGGCGGGGAGCTGTTTTTT.

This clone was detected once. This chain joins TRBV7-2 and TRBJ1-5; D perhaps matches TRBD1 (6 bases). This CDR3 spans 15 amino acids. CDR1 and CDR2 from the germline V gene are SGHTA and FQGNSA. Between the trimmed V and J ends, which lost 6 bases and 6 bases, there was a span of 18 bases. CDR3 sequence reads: CASSLSTTGFQPQHF. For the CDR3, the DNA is TGTGCCAGCAGTCTCAGTACCACAGGGTTTCAGCCCCAGCATTTT.

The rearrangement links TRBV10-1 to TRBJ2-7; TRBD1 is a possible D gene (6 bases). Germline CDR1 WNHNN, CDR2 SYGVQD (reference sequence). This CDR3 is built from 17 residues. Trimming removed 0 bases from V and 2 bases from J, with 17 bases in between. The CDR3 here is CASSESGAAPRTYEQYF. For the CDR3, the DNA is TGCGCCAGCAGTGAGTCGGGGGCAGCCCCCAGGACCTACGAGCAGTACTTC.

CDR3 residues: CSVDLSAHRRNTEAFF. The DNA of the CDR3 is TGCAGCGTTGATTTATCGGCCCACAGACGGAACACTGAAGCTTTCTTT. The chain recombines TRBV29-1 with TRBJ1-1; D call uncertain. The V and J ends lost 3 bases and 1 base respectively, with 18 bases between them. The CDR3 extends over 16 amino acids. Germline V gene data show CDR1 as SQVTM and CDR2 as ANQGSEA.

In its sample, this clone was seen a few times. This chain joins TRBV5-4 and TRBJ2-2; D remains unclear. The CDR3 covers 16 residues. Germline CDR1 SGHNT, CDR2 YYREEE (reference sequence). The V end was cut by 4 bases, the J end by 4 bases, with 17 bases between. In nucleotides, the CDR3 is TGTGCCAGCAGCCCCACATGGGGAAGCACCACCGGGGAGCTGTTTTTT. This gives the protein CASSPTWGSTTGELFF.

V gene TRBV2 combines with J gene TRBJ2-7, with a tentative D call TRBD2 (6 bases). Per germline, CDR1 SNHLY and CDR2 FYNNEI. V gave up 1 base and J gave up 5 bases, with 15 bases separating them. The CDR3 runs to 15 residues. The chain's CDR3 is CASSEGGVPINEQYF. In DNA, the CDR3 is TGTGCCAGCAGTGAAGGGGGGGTTCCGATCAACGAGCAGTACTTC.

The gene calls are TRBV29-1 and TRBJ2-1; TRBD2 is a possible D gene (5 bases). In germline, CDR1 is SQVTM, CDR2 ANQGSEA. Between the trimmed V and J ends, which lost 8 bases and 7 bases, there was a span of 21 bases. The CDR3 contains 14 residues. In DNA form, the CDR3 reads TGCAGCTCCCTTTTAGAGGGAGCGTTTAATGAGCAGTTCTTC. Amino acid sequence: CSSLLEGAFNEQFF.

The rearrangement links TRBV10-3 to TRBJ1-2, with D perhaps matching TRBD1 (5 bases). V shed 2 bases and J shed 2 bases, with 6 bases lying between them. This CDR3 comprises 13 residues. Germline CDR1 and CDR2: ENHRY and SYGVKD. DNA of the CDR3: TGTGCCATCAGTGAGGCAGGGAACTATGGCTACACCTTC. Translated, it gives CAISEAGNYGYTF.

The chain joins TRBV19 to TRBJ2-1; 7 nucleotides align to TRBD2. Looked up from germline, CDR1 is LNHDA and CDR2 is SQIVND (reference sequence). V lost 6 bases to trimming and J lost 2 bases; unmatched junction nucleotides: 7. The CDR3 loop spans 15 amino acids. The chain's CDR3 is CASRLREDTYNEQFF. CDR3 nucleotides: TGTGCCAGTAGACTACGGGAGGACACCTACAATGAGCAGTTCTTC.